This T cell receptor (beta chain) was sequenced in a study of cytomegalovirus exposure and HLA in healthy donors (TCRdb year 2017). As for the study more broadly: An earlier analysis of approximately 640 of the donors reported 250 to 350 Gb of sequence data and 117 million unique TCR beta sequences from about 179 million T cells. An early release that covered about 600 HLA-typed donors contained about 300 gigabases of sequencing data and some 87 million unique TCR sequences. Among the roughly 390 genotyped donors, approximately 77% belonged to the genetic ancestry cluster associated with self-reported Caucasian donors. The study was designed to test whether signatures of past pathogen exposure could be identified by cataloging public T cell receptors. The T cell repertoires of about 700 subjects were profiled by immunosequencing and related to cytomegalovirus serostatus. Besides the first cohort of 500 to 700 subjects, a separate validation cohort made up of 95 to 150 different subjects was used. High-throughput TCR immunosequencing, statistical association of individual TCRs with disease status, and machine learning were combined to predict cytomegalovirus infection status. In a later analysis, previously published TCR beta repertoires from 550 to 700 donors were re-analyzed and high-resolution HLA genotyping was added so that TCR occurrence patterns could be studied. Rather than drawing on any new phenotypic data, the later analysis identified candidate immune exposures from TCR beta sequences and the way those sequences occurred across donors. To decide whether each TCR beta V gene segment behaved as functional or pseudogenic, an earlier analysis of some 540 of the donors relied on high-throughput TCR beta sequencing. Donor age, sex, ethnicity and CMV serostatus were compiled together with the repertoire data. A later genetic analysis took genome-wide SNP genotypes for about three fifths of the 666 donors and used that subset as a discovery cohort. All discovery cohort repertoires had been generated using a single sequencing platform. Class I and class II HLA loci were covered by the typing at four-digit resolution. The number of donors typed differed by locus, with about 629-630 for A, B, C, DRB1 and DQB1, 522 for DQA1, 606 for DPA1, and around 430 for DPB1. Because of strong linkage in the cohort, five DR-DQ haplotypes were treated as single units for association and clustering. Among 398 genotyped donors of the cohort, an average of roughly 230,000 unique TCR beta nucleotide sequences was sequenced per donor, of which about 18% were non-productive. Paper-wide results and their limitations: The presence/absence analyses assumed that sequencing depth was roughly uniform across donors, and that assumption may not be true. The authors suggested that the approach could potentially be generalized to other disease states and immunological phenotypes. Correlated functional status among segregating V segments might reflect linkage disequilibrium, but an unknown experimental factor could not be ruled out. In a later analysis, most CMV-associated TCR beta chains were found to appear HLA-restricted, with HLA associations seemingly driven largely by CMV exposure. The only immune exposure information available for the cohort was CMV serostatus. This cohort had only TCR beta chains sequenced, and the lack of alpha or paired-chain data limited which features could be detected. Because counts were too low, fewer than 20 rarely observed V segments, including chromosome 9 orphons, were excluded from the earlier analysis of several hundred of the donors. Assigning TCR associations to individual alleles was difficult when HLA alleles, especially DR and DQ, strongly co-occurred. The sequencing pipeline was judged likely to have produced a cluster of highly shared sequence variants as a technical artifact. In the study, approximately 150 TCR beta chains were listed as associated with cytomegalovirus. At a false discovery rate of 0.05, a later analysis linked 16,951 TCR beta sequences to specific HLA alleles. HLA typing was unavailable for some donors at each locus, so association tests used only the typed subset. Compared with the 666-donor mean, donors in an Asian-associated ancestry cluster had fewer N-insertions in productive TCRs, according to a later genetic analysis. Some IMGT-functional V segments, including TRBV6-2 and TRBV6-3, could not be told apart with the 87-base-pair reads, so those segments were excluded. According to a later analysis, TCR association rates differed among HLA loci, with DRB1 alleles showing the most associated TCRs and HLA-C alleles showing the fewest. An earlier analysis of approximately 500 of the donors showed that most TCR beta V segments appeared in productive rearrangements either about 90% or about 30% of the time, which broadly matched IMGT annotations. Across donors, most TCR sequences were observed very rarely, whereas some public TCRs were present in many individuals. A later genetic analysis associated a missense DCLRE1C variant with V-gene and J-gene trimming of TCR beta chains, and an independent cohort replicated the association. In vitro tests confirmed that a few of the cytomegalovirus-associated TCR beta chains recognize cytomegalovirus antigens. The classifier was reported to diagnose cytomegalovirus status with high specificity and sensitivity in both the original cohort and the validation cohort. In a later analysis, HLA-associated TCR beta chains were found to be more clonally expanded and to have lower generation probabilities than equally common non-associated chains. According to a later analysis, parvovirus B19, influenza, CMV and Epstein-Barr virus appeared linked to several top co-occurrence clusters. A further reported finding was that TCR beta sequences accurately predicted the HLA-A and HLA-B alleles for most subjects in the first cohort.

A note on this clone: Its antigen remains undetermined. No much larger clone exists at a distance of one base, and base qualities are not known.

In total, 666 healthy bone marrow donors made up the cohort. All cohort members were sampled while nominally healthy, although unrecorded immune exposures were likely present. The donor tested CMV seropositive and was one of the 289 seropositive cohort members. A peripheral blood sample was collected from each donor, and TCR beta sequencing was performed on peripheral blood mononuclear cells. The Qiagen DNeasy Blood Extraction Kit was used to extract genomic DNA from the blood cell samples. Library preparation was by the immunoSEQ multiplex PCR assay. A mixture of 60 forward primers for TCR Vbeta segments and 13 reverse primers for TCR Jbeta segments was used in the multiplex PCR. A multiplex PCR assay on genomic DNA amplified the CDR3 region of rearranged TCR beta genes. The amplified TCR beta libraries were sequenced on the Illumina HiSeq System as 87-base-pair reads. For the original study's pipeline: A later analysis tallied roughly 78 million unique TCR beta chains across the 610 or so repertoires, and approximately 9.9 million of those chains were shared by two or more donors. To remove PCR and sequencing errors, raw reads were error-corrected and collapsed into unique sequences using a nearest-neighbor algorithm that merged closely related sequences. Alignment of CDR3 sequences to IMGT reference sequences was used to assign V, D and J gene segments. For a sequence to be retained, a match of at least six nucleotides to both a V gene segment and a J gene segment was required. A rearrangement counted as productive if the CDR3 had no stop codons and remained in frame with V and J, and every other rearrangement counted as non-productive. Following IMGT convention, CDR3 was defined as the stretch from the second conserved V-encoded cysteine to the conserved J-encoded phenylalanine. Sequences without an unambiguous match to a single V gene segment were excluded from the earlier analysis of several hundred of the donors. In an earlier analysis of 587 of the donors, V segments were called functional above 56.7% productive rearrangements and were called segregating when the between-donor standard deviation exceeded 5%. A statistical classification framework was developed to diagnose cytomegalovirus status using the catalog of TCR beta chain sequences. In a later analysis, TCR nucleotide sequences were compared against IMGT/GENE-DB human TR gene sequences so that V and J genes could be assigned. The TCRdist pipeline was used in a later analysis to assign CDR3 sequences and most-parsimonious VDJ recombination scenarios. In a later analysis, each TCR beta chain was defined by its CDR3 amino acid sequence together with its V-gene family, and reads lacking a unique V-gene family were excluded. A later analysis removed 600 or so highly shared, low-generation-probability nucleotide sequences to deal with suspected cross-contamination and a sequencing artifact. In a later analysis, a clonal expansion index was calculated for each public chain from normalized within-repertoire ranks of inferred template counts. In a later analysis, generation probabilities were computed using a VDJ recombination model fitted to out-of-frame rearrangements, and the results were checked against IGoR. In a later analysis, TCR-TCR, TCR-HLA and TCR-CMV co-occurrence was scored with hypergeometric tests, and a repertoire-size bias correction was applied to TCR pairs. In a later analysis, false discovery rates were estimated by permuting HLA or CMV assignments 20 times. A later analysis grouped co-occurring TCRs with DBSCAN, adding TCRdist sequence similarity when clustering within HLA-allele-positive subsets. Repertoires with fewer than 30,000 or more than 120,000 public chains, plus five repertoires with anomalous nucleotide sharing, were excluded from co-occurrence clustering. As stored in TCRdb, this immuneACCESS dataset retains in-frame rearrangements with V and J assigned. A fraction of the clones does not appear; measured against another copy, unresolved V genes explain less than half of the discrepancy, and the remainder lacks a known reason. The V and J calls and clone size are taken from that table; D and trimming were inferred from the DNA. In all, the sample holds 150,000 or so clones, and 84% of those were seen once. The top ten clonotypes cover under 6.5% of the sample.

Here V drops 4 bases and J drops 5 bases, and the junction holds 13 bases not matched to any gene. The germline V gene encodes CDR1 MNHEY and CDR2 SMNVEV (reference sequence). The CDR3 runs 18 amino acids, cysteine and phenylalanine included. The retained sequence is limited to the CDR3, 54 bases, with the frame set at the first base. The sequence joins TRBV27 to TRBJ2-1, with 11 bases matching TRBD2. Material: PBMCs. The sequence was obtained from a man aged 50 or older in good health and CMV-seropositive. The CDR3 here reads CASSSLQLLAGEDNEQFF. In nucleotide form, the sequence is TGTGCCAGCAGTTCTCTGCAACTACTAGCGGGAGAAGACAATGAGCAGTTCTTC.